Below, 2 T cell receptor beta chains from the same sample are listed, as sequenced in a study of CD8 T cells in Susac syndrome. When the RNA was reverse transcribed, random hexamers were used with an input of roughly 0.5 to 1 ug. TCRdb passed the immunoSEQ multiplex PCR reads through MiXCR, listing each CDR3 protein once. In the table there are 250,000 to 300,000 distinct CDR3 sequences, roughly 85% of which are singletons. The sample comprised CD8+ T cells from PBMCs. The origin of the receptors is a human donor with multiple sclerosis.

This chain uses TRBV19 with TRBJ2-4; the D gene is possibly TRBD2 (6 bases). Trimming stripped 7 bases from V and 5 bases from J, with 12 bases between. Germline CDR1 reads LNHDA; CDR2 reads SQIVND (reference sequence). The CDR3 totals 13 residues. Written as DNA, the CDR3 is TGTGCCAGTACTTTTGGAGGGCAAAACATTCAGTACTTC. This codes for CASTFGGQNIQYF.

V and J are TRBV29-1 and TRBJ2-7; 15 positions agree with TRBD2. CDR3 length: 17 amino acids. Germline lookup yields CDR1 SQVTM and CDR2 ANQGSEA. The V gene end was trimmed by 7 bases and the J gene end by 3 bases; junction bases not matched to a gene: 13. CDR3 nucleotides: TGCAGCGCCACTTGGACTAGCGGGAGGGAGAACTACTACGAGCAGTACTTC. Translation gives CSATWTSGRENYYEQYF.